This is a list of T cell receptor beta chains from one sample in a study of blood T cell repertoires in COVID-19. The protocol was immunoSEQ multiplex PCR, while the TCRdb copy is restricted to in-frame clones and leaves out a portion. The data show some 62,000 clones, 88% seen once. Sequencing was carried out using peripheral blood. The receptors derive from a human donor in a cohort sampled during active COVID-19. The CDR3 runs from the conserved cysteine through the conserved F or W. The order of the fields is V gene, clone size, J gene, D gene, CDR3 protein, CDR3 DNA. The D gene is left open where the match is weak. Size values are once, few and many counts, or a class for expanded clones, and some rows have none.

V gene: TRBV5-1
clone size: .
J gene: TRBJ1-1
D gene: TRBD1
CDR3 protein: CASSLGSGTGGLAFF
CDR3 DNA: TGCGCCAGCAGCTTGGGATCAGGGACAGGGGGCCTAGCTTTCTTT

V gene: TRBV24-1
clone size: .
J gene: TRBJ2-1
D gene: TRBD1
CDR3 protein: CATSDQDRGSYNEQFF
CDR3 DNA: TGTGCCACCAGTGATCAAGACAGGGGCTCCTACAATGAGCAGTTCTTC

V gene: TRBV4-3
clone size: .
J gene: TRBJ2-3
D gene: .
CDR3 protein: CASSPSWGAGGTDTQYF
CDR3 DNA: TGCGCCAGCAGCCCATCTTGGGGGGCGGGGGGCACAGATACGCAGTATTTT

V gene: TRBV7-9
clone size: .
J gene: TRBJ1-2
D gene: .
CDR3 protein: CASRKGELPYGYTF
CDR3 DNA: TGTGCCAGTCGCAAGGGAGAACTTCCCTATGGCTACACCTTC

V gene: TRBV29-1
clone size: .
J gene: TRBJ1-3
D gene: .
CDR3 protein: CSFRAPSGNTIYF
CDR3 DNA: TGCAGCTTCAGGGCCCCCTCTGGAAACACCATATATTTT

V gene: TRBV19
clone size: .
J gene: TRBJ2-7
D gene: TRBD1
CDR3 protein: CASSINPGQSAYEQYF
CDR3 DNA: TGTGCCAGTAGTATAAATCCGGGACAGTCAGCCTACGAGCAGTACTTC

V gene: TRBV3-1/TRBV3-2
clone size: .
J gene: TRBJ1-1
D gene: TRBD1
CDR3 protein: CASSKRQGVITEAFF
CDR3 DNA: TGTGCCAGCAGCAAACGACAGGGGGTAATAACTGAAGCTTTCTTT

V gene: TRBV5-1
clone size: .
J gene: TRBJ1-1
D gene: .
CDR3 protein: CASTEGRGTEAFF
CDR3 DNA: TGCGCCAGCACAGAGGGGAGGGGGACGGAAGCTTTCTTT

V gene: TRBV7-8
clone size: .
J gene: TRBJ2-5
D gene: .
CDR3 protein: CASSLGEETQYF
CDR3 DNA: TGTGCCAGCAGCTTAGGAGAAGAGACCCAGTACTTC

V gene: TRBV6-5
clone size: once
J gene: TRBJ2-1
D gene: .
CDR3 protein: CASSQLLPYNEQFF
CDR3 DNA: TGTGCCAGCAGCCAACTTCTACCCTACAATGAGCAGTTCTTC

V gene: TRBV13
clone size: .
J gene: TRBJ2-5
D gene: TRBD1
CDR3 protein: CASSRDREETQYF
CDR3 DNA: TGTGCCAGCAGCCGGGACAGGGAAGAGACCCAGTACTTC

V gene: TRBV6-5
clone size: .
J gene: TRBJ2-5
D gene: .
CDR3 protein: CASSSWSMRETQYF
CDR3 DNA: TGTGCCAGCTCCTCTTGGTCGATGCGGGAGACCCAGTACTTC

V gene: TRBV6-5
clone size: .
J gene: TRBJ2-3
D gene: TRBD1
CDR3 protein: CASSHGQGAVDTQYF
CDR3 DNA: TGTGCCAGCAGCCACGGACAGGGGGCTGTAGATACGCAGTATTTT

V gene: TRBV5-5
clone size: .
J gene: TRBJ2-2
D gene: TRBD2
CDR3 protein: CASSSGLAGGTGELFF
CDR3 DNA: TGTGCCAGCAGCTCCGGACTAGCGGGAGGGACCGGGGAGCTGTTTTTT

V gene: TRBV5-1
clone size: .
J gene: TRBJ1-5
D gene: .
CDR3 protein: CASSLGTVRNQPQHF
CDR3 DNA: TGCGCCAGCAGCTTGGGGACAGTTAGAAATCAGCCCCAGCATTTT

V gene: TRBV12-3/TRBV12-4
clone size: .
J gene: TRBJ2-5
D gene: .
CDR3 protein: CASTESGTQYF
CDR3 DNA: TGTGCCAGCACCGAAAGCGGGACCCAGTACTTC

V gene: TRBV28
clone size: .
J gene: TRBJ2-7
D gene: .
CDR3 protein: CASRGRRAEYF
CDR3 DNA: TGTGCCAGCAGAGGTAGGAGGGCCGAGTACTTC

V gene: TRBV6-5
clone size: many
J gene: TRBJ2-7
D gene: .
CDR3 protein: CASSYQGGDEQYF
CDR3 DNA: TGTGCCAGCAGTTATCAGGGCGGCGACGAGCAGTACTTC

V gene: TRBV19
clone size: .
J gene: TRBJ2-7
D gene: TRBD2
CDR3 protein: CASSTPGGATYEQYF
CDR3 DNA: TGTGCCAGTAGTACGCCGGGGGGGGCGACCTACGAGCAGTACTTC

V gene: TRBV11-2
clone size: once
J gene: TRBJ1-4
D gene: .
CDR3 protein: CASSLWRVTNEKLFF
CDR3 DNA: TGTGCCAGCAGCTTATGGAGGGTGACTAATGAAAAACTGTTTTTT

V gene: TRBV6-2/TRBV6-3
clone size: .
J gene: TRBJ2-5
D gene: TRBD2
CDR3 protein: CASSYGKGGERQETQYF
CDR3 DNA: TGTGCCAGCAGTTATGGGAAGGGAGGGGAACGACAAGAGACCCAGTACTTC

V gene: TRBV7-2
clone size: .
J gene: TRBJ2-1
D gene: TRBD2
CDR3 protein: CASSLALAGSYNEQFF
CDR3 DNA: TGTGCCAGCAGCTTGGCCCTAGCGGGGTCCTACAATGAGCAGTTCTTC

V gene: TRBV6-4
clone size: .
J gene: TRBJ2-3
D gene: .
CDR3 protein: CASSPDRSTDTQYF
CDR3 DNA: TGTGCCAGCAGTCCGGACAGAAGCACAGATACGCAGTATTTT

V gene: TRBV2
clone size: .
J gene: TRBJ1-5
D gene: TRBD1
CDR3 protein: CASSLQGAGNQPQHF
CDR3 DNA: TGTGCCAGCAGTCTACAGGGGGCGGGCAATCAGCCCCAGCATTTT

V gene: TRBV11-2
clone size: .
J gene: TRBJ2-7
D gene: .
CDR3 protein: CASSLAPGKTYEQYF
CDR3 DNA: TGTGCCAGCAGCTTAGCCCCAGGCAAAACCTACGAGCAGTACTTC

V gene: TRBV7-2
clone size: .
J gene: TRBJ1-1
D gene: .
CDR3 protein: CASSLSGGGTEAFF
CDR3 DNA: TGTGCCAGCAGCCTCTCGGGGGGAGGGACTGAAGCTTTCTTT

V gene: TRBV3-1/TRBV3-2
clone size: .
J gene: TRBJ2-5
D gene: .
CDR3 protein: CASSQEGRVLGGTQYF
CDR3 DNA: TGTGCCAGCAGCCAAGAAGGGCGGGTTCTCGGTGGGACCCAGTACTTC

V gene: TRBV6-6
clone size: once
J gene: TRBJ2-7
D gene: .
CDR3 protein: CASSYDSGPYYEQYF
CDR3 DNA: TGTGCCAGCAGTTACGATTCAGGGCCCTACTACGAGCAGTACTTC

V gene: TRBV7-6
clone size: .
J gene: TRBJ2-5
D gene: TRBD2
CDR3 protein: CASSSGLAGGLASAQYF
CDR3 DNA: TGTGCCAGCAGCTCGGGACTAGCGGGGGGCTTGGCATCGGCCCAGTACTTC

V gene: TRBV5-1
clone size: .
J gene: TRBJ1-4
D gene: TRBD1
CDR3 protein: CASSTGQIPEKLFF
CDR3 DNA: TGCGCCAGCAGCACGGGACAGATTCCCGAAAAACTGTTTTTT

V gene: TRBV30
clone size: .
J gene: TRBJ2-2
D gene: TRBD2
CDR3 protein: CAGNSGSRNTGELFF
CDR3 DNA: TGTGCCGGGAATAGCGGGAGCCGAAACACCGGGGAGCTGTTTTTT

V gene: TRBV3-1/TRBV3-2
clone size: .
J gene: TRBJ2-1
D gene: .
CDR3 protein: CASSQDTGVYNEQFF
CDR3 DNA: TGTGCCAGCAGCCAAGATACGGGGGTATACAATGAGCAGTTCTTC

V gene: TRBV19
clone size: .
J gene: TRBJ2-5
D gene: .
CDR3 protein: CASSISSQETQYF
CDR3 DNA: TGTGCCAGTAGTATTAGTTCCCAAGAGACCCAGTACTTC

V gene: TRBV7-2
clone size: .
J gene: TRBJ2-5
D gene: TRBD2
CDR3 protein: CASSQAGLAGQETQYF
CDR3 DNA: TGTGCCAGCAGCCAGGCTGGACTAGCGGGGCAAGAGACCCAGTACTTC

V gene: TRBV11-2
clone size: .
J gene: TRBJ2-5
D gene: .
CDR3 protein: CASSPEGAVGFWAQYF
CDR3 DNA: TGTGCCAGCAGTCCCGAGGGAGCGGTAGGGTTTTGGGCCCAGTACTTC

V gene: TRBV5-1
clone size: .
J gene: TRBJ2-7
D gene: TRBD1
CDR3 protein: CASGWTGSSYEQYF
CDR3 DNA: TGCGCCAGCGGTTGGACAGGAAGCTCCTACGAGCAGTACTTC

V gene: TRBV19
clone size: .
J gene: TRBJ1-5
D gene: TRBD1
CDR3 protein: CASTSTGNQPQHF
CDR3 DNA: TGTGCCAGTACCTCGACAGGGAATCAGCCCCAGCATTTT

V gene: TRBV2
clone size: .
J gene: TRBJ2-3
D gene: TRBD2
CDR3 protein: CASDLSGGPTDTQYF
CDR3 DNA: TGTGCCAGCGATTTGAGCGGGGGGCCCACAGATACGCAGTATTTT

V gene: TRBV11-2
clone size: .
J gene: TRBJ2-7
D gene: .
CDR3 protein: CASSLVITGGYEQYF
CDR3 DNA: TGTGCCAGCAGCTTAGTTATTACAGGCGGCTACGAGCAGTACTTC

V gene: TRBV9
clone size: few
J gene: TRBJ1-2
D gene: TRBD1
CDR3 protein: CASSVRQGPNYGYTF
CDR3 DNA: TGTGCCAGCAGCGTAAGACAGGGACCTAACTATGGCTACACCTTC

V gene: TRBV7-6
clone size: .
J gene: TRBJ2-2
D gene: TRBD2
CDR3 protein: CASSFRPGTSGNTGELFF
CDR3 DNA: TGTGCCAGCAGCTTCAGACCCGGGACTAGCGGGAACACCGGGGAGCTGTTTTTT

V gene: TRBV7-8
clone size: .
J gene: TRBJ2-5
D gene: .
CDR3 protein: CASSLSETQYF
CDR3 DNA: TGTGCCAGCAGCCTTTCGGAGACCCAGTACTTC

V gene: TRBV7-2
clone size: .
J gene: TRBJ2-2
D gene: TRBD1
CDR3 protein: CASTPGQGAGELFF
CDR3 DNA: TGTGCCAGCACTCCGGGACAGGGGGCGGGGGAGCTGTTTTTT

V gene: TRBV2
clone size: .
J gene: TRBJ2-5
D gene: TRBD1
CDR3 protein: CASTREQGARETQYF
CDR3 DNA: TGTGCCAGCACGAGGGAACAGGGGGCGCGGGAGACCCAGTACTTC

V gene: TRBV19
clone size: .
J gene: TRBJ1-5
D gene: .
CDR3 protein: CASSIPGLIGNSNQPQHF
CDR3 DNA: TGTGCCAGTAGTATTCCGGGACTTATAGGGAATAGCAATCAGCCCCAGCATTTT

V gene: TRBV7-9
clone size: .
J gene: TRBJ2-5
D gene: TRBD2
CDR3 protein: CASSRHGTNQETQYF
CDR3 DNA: TGTGCCAGCAGCAGGCATGGGACTAATCAAGAGACCCAGTACTTC

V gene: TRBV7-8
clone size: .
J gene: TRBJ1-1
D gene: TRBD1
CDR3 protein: CASSLGQSAFF
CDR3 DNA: TGTGCCAGCAGCCTGGGACAGTCAGCTTTCTTT

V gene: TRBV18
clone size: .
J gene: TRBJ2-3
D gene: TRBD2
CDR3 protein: CASSLHRDNLLAGPSTDTQYF
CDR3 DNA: TGTGCCAGCTCACTACACCGGGACAACCTACTAGCGGGACCTAGCACAGATACGCAGTATTTT

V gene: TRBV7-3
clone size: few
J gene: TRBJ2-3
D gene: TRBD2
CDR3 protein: CASSLSASGGADTQYF
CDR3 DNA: TGTGCCAGCAGCTTATCCGCTAGCGGGGGGGCTGATACGCAGTATTTT

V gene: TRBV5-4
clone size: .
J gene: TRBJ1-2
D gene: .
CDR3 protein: CASSSLPNYGYTF
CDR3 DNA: TGTGCCAGCAGCTCCCTACCTAACTATGGCTACACCTTC

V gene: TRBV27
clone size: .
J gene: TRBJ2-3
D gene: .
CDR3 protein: CASSYSPAGSDTQYF
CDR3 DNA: TGTGCCAGCAGTTACTCCCCAGCAGGGTCAGATACGCAGTATTTT

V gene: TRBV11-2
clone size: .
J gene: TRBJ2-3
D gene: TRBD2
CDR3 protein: CASSPGLAGGTDTQYF
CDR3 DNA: TGTGCCAGCAGCCCGGGACTAGCGGGAGGTACAGATACGCAGTATTTT

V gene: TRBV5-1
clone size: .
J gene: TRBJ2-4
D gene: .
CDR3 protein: CASSLGPLRGTIAKNIQYF
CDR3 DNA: TGCGCCAGCAGCTTAGGTCCCCTAAGGGGGACTATAGCCAAAAACATTCAGTACTTC

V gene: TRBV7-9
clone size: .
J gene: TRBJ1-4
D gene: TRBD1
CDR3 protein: CASSSRRDRVNEKLFF
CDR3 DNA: TGTGCCAGCAGCTCAAGGAGGGACAGGGTGAATGAAAAACTGTTTTTT

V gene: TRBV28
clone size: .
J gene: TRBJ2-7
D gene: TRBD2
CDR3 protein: CASSPSGYEQYF
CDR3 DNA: TGTGCCAGCAGCCCTAGCGGTTACGAGCAGTACTTC

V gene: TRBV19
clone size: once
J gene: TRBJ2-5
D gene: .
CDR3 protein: CASANRGRREETQYF
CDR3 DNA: TGTGCCAGTGCTAACCGGGGCAGGAGGGAAGAGACCCAGTACTTC

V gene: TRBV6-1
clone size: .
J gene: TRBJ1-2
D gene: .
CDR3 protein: CASSARDIVPQARYGYTF
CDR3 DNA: TGTGCCAGCAGTGCCCGGGACATAGTTCCCCAGGCCCGCTATGGCTACACCTTC

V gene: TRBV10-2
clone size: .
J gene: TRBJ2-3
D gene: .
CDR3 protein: CATAGAGALTDTQYF
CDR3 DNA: TGCGCCACCGCCGGGGCGGGGGCTCTCACAGATACGCAGTATTTT

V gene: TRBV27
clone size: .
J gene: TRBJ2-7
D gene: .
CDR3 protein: CASSRRGSDEQYF
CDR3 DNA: TGTGCCAGCAGCCGGAGAGGGTCGGACGAGCAGTACTTC

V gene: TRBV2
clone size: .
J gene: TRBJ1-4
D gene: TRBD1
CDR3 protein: CASSEGQGAGEKLFF
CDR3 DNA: TGTGCCAGCAGTGAGGGACAGGGGGCCGGTGAAAAACTGTTTTTT